This T cell receptor beta chain was sequenced for a study of cytomegalovirus exposure and HLA in healthy donors. This clone came up once. Its antigen remains unknown. CDR3 length: 17 amino acids. The V gene end was trimmed by 1 base and the J gene end by 2 bases; junction bases not matched to a gene: 11. Germline values: CDR1 SGHRS, CDR2 YFSETQ. Study-wide findings and caveats: Researchers counted 150 to 200 TCR beta chains as cytomegalovirus-associated. Versus the roughly 670-donor mean, an Asian-associated ancestry cluster reportedly showed fewer N-insertions in a later analysis. Reported performance of the classifier showed diagnosis of cytomegalovirus status with high specificity and sensitivity. It was confirmed in vitro that a few of the CMV-associated chains were specific for CMV antigens.

The PCR was carried out with 60 Vbeta primers and 13 Jbeta primers. Libraries were prepared by immunoSEQ multiplex PCR; TCRdb keeps only in-frame clonotypes and omits some of them. The sample has 150,000 to 200,000 clones; about 75% are singletons. Sequencing was done on a sample of PBMCs. The sequence was collected from a woman in her fifties or sixties in good health and CMV-seropositive. The chain is built from TRBV5-1 and TRBJ1-1, with 7 bases identical to TRBD1. The CDR3 DNA sequence: TGCGCCAGCAGCTTGATGGGACAGCGGTTCTCTAACACTGAAGCTTTCTTT. Translated, it gives CASSLMGQRFSNTEAFF.